Listed below are T cell receptor beta chains from one sample, sequenced in a study of blood T cell repertoires in COVID-19. The data were produced by immunoSEQ multiplex PCR, yet TCRdb's version contains in-frame clones alone and is incomplete. Among 150,000 or so clones, about 85% were seen once, and the ten largest hold 0.55% to 0.75%. The specimen sequenced was peripheral blood. All receptors derive from a man in his sixties with COVID-19, enrolled during active disease. CDR3s include the opening cysteine and the closing phenylalanine or tryptophan. The order of the fields is J gene, clone size, D gene, V gene, CDR3 DNA, CDR3 protein. D genes are given only for firm matches. Some rows have no size entry. The others give once, few or many, or a class for an expanded clone.

J: TRBJ2-1; size: .; D: TRBD1; V: TRBV19; DNA: TGTGCCAGTAGCCGTGGGGCAGGGGGCAGAAGACTCTACAATGAGCAGTTCTTC; CDR3: CASSRGAGGRRLYNEQFF
J: TRBJ2-1; size: once; D: .; V: TRBV6-4; DNA: TGTGCCAGCAGTGAGGGCGGGGGCGGCTATGAGCAGTTCTTC; CDR3: CASSEGGGGYEQFF
J: TRBJ1-1; size: few; D: .; V: TRBV11-2; DNA: TGTGCCAGCAGCTCGAGGGGCAGGGGCACTGAAGCTTTCTTT; CDR3: CASSSRGRGTEAFF
J: TRBJ1-2; size: .; D: .; V: TRBV28; DNA: TGTGCCAGCAGTTTGACCAGACGGGTCACCTTC; CDR3: CASSLTRRVTF
J: TRBJ1-2; size: .; D: .; V: TRBV19; DNA: TGTGCCAGTAGTCGGACAGAGAACTATGGCTACACCTTC; CDR3: CASSRTENYGYTF
J: TRBJ2-7; size: few; D: .; V: TRBV7-9; DNA: TGTGCCAGCAGCTTAGCTGTAGCCTCCTACGAGCAGTACTTC; CDR3: CASSLAVASYEQYF
J: TRBJ1-5; size: .; D: TRBD1; V: TRBV6-2/TRBV6-3; DNA: TGTGCCAGCAGTTACATCGGCAGGGGGGAGGATCAGCCCCAGCATTTT; CDR3: CASSYIGRGEDQPQHF
J: TRBJ1-5; size: .; D: .; V: TRBV28; DNA: TGTGCCAGCAGTTTAGGGCCGGGCAATCAGCCCCAGCATTTT; CDR3: CASSLGPGNQPQHF
J: TRBJ2-3; size: .; D: TRBD1; V: TRBV12-5; DNA: TGTGCTAGTGGTAAAGGACAGGGGTCGGACACGCAGTATTTT; CDR3: CASGKGQGSDTQYF
J: TRBJ2-5; size: .; D: .; V: TRBV24-1; DNA: TGTGCCACCAGTGGTCGGTCGTCCTGGGAGACCCAGTACTTC; CDR3: CATSGRSSWETQYF
J: TRBJ1-6; size: once; D: TRBD1; V: TRBV7-2; DNA: TGTGCCAGCAGCCCCAGGGACAGATATAATTCACCCCTCCACTTT; CDR3: CASSPRDRYNSPLHF
J: TRBJ2-3; size: few; D: .; V: TRBV6-1; DNA: TGTGCCAGCAGTGAAGTGTCATTCACAGATACGCAGTATTTT; CDR3: CASSEVSFTDTQYF
J: TRBJ1-1; size: few; D: .; V: TRBV6-2/TRBV6-3; DNA: TGTGCCAGCAGTTACGCCCCAAATGATAGGATCGGACGGGGCACTGAAGCTTTCTTT; CDR3: CASSYAPNDRIGRGTEAFF
J: TRBJ1-4; size: .; D: .; V: TRBV7-2; DNA: TGTGCCAGCAGCTTATCCCAGGGAGGCTCGGAAAAACTGTTTTTT; CDR3: CASSLSQGGSEKLFF
J: TRBJ1-2; size: .; D: .; V: TRBV6-5; DNA: TGTGCCAGCAGTTACGCGGGTGCAGACTATGGCTACACCTTC; CDR3: CASSYAGADYGYTF
J: TRBJ1-5; size: .; D: TRBD1; V: TRBV30; DNA: TGTGCCTGGAGCACTGGACAGGGGAGGAATCAGCCCCAGCATTTT; CDR3: CAWSTGQGRNQPQHF
J: TRBJ1-5; size: .; D: .; V: TRBV7-2; DNA: TGTGCCAGCAGCTTATACCCGGGGTATAGCAATCAGCCCCAGCATTTT; CDR3: CASSLYPGYSNQPQHF
J: TRBJ2-2; size: .; D: TRBD1; V: TRBV28; DNA: TGTGCCAGCAGTTTAGCCGTGGACAGGGGTACCGGGGAGCTGTTTTTT; CDR3: CASSLAVDRGTGELFF
J: TRBJ1-2; size: .; D: TRBD1; V: TRBV4-2; DNA: TGTGCCAGCAGCCCACAACTCGGACAGGACGACTATGGCTACACCTTC; CDR3: CASSPQLGQDDYGYTF
J: TRBJ2-3; size: once; D: .; V: TRBV7-3; DNA: TGTGCCAGCAGCTTAAGCAGCGGGTACGCCGAAGATACGCAGTATTTT; CDR3: CASSLSSGYAEDTQYF
J: TRBJ2-7; size: .; D: TRBD2; V: TRBV3-1/TRBV3-2; DNA: TGTGCCAGCAGCCAGAACGGACTAGCGGGAGTTTTGAGCGAGCAGTACTTC; CDR3: CASSQNGLAGVLSEQYF
J: TRBJ1-3; size: .; D: TRBD1; V: TRBV27; DNA: TGTGCCAGCAGTTTATCAGGGGGCCTCTCTGGAAACACCATATATTTT; CDR3: CASSLSGGLSGNTIYF